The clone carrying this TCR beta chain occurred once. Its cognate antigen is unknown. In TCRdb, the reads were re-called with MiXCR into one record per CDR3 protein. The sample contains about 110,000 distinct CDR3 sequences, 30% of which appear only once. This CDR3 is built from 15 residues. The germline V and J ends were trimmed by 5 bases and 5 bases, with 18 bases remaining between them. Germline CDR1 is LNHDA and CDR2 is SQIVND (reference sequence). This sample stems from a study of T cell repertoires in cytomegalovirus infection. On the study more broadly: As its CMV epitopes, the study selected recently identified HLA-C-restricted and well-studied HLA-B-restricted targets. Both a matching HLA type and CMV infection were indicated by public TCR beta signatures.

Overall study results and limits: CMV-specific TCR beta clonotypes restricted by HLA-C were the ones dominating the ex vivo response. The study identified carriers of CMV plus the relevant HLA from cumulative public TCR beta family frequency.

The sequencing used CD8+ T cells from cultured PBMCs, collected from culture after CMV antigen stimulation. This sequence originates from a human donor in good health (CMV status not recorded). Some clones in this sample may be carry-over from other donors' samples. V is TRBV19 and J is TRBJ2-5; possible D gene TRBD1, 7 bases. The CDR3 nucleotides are TGTGCCAGTAGTCCAGGGACAGTTCGGGAGGAGACCCAGTACTTC. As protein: CASSPGTVREETQYF.